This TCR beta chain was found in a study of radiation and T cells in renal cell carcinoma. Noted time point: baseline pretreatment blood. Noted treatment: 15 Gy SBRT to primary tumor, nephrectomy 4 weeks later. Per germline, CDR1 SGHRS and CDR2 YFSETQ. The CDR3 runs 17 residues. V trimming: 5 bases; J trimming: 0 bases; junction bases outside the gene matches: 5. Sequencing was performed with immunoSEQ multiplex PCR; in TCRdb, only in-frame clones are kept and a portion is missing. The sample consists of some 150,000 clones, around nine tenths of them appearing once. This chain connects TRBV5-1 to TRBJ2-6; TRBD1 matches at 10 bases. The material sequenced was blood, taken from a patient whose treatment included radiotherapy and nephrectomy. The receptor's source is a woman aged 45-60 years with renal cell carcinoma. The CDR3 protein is CASRRDRGSSGANVLTF. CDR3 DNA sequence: TGCGCCAGCAGACGGGACAGGGGAAGCTCTGGGGCCAACGTCCTGACTTTC.